The following is a TCR beta chain sequence with its context. These data are taken from a study of blood T cell repertoires in COVID-19. This table comes from immunoSEQ multiplex PCR, and its TCRdb copy is limited to in-frame clones, with some not included. The repertoire consists of fewer than 350,000 clones, with 88% occurring once and the leading ten covering approximately 1%. The cohort comprised adults aged 18 to 89 years residing in some 24 US areas. This sequence originates from a woman aged 25 to 39 who had recovered from COVID-19. The sample comprised PBMCs or T cells enriched from blood (not recorded which).

The CDR3 sequence: CASPKPPDRARNTEAFF. CDR3 DNA sequence: TGTGCCAGCCCCAAACCCCCTGACAGGGCCAGGAACACTGAAGCTTTCTTT. The chain uses TRBV7-9 and TRBJ1-1; the match to TRBD1 covers 7 bases. In germline, CDR1 is SEHNR, CDR2 FQNEAQ (reference sequence). CDR3 length equals 17 residues. V lost 8 bases to trimming and J lost 1 base; unmatched junction nucleotides: 16.